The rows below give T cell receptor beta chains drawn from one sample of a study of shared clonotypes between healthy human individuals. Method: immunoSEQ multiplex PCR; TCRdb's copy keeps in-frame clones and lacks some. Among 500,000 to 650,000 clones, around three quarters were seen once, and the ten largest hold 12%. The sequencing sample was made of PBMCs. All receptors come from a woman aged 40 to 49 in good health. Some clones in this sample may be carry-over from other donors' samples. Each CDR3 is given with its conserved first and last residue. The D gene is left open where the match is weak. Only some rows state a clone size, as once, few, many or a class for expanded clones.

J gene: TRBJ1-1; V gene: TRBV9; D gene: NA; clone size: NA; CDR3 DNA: TGTGCCAGCAGCGCAACTTCAGGGGTGGGTGAAGCTTTCTTT; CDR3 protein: CASSATSGVGEAFF
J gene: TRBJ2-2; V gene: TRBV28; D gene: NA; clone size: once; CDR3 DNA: TGTGCCAGCAGTTTTTGGGCGTCCGGGGAGCTGTTTTTT; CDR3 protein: CASSFWASGELFF
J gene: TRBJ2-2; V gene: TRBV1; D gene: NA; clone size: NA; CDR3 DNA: TGCACCAGCAGCACCGGGACTAGCAGCGGGGAGCTGTTTTTT; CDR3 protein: CTSSTGTSSGELFF
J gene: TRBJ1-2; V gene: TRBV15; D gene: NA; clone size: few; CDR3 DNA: TGTGCCACCAGCTTAGGGCGGGACTATGGCTACACCTTC; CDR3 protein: CATSLGRDYGYTF
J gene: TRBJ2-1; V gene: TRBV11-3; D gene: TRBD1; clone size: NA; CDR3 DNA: TGTGCCAGCAGCCACCCGACAGGGAGCAATGAGCAGTTCTTC; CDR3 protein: CASSHPTGSNEQFF
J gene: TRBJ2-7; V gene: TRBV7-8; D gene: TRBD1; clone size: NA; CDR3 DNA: TGTGCCAGCAGCTTAGAGGGACAGGGGTGGTACGAGCAGTACTTC; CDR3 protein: CASSLEGQGWYEQYF
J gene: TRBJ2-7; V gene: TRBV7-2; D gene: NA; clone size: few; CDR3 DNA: TGTGCCAGCAGCTTATTGGGATACGAGCAGTACTTC; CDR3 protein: CASSLLGYEQYF
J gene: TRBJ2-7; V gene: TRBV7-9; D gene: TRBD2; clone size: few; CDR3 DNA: TGTGCCAGCAACGTAATAGCGGGAGGCGAGCAGTACTTC; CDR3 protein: CASNVIAGGEQYF
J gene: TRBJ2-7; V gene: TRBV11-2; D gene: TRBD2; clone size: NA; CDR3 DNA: TGTGCCAGCAGCTCGCCGACTAGCGGGAGGGCCGATGAGCAGTACTTC; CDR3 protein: CASSSPTSGRADEQYF
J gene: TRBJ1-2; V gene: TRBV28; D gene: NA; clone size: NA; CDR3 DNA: TGTGCCAGCAGTTCTGAAAGTCGCTACACCTTC; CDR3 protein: CASSSESRYTF
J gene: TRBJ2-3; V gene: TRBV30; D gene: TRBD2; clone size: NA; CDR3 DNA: TGTGCCTGGAGTGTACCTGGCGGGAGACGCACAGATACGCAGTATTTT; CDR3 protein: CAWSVPGGRRTDTQYF
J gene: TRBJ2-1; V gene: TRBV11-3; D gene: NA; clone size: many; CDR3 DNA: TGTGCCAGCAGCCCGCAGGGGAAAGGTGGGGATGAGCAGTTCTTC; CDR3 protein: CASSPQGKGGDEQFF
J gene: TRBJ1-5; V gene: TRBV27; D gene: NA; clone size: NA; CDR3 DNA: TGTGCCAGCAGCCTCCCCCAAACAGAAGGGGATCAGCCCCAGCATTTT; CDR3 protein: CASSLPQTEGDQPQHF
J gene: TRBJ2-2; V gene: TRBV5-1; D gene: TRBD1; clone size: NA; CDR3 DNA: TGCGCCAGCAGCTCCGGCGGGACAGGGGTCCTAGCGGGTACCGGGGAGCTGTTTTTT; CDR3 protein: CASSSGGTGVLAGTGELFF
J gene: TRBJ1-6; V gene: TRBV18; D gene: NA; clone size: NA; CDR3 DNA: TGTGCCAGCTCACCACGGTCAGGGGTCAGCAATTCACTCCTCCACTTT; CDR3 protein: CASSPRSGVSNSLLHF
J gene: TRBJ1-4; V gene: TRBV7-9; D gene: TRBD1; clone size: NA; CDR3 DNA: TGCGCCAGCAGCTTGGCCCGGTTGGGACAGGGGGCGCGAGGTGAAAAACTGTTTTTT; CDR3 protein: CASSLARLGQGARGEKLFF
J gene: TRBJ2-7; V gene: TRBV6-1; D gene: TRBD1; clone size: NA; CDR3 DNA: TGTGCCAGCAGGATGGGGACAGGGCTGGACGAGCAGTACTTC; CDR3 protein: CASRMGTGLDEQYF
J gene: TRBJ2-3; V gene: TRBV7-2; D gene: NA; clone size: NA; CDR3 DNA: TGTGCCAGCAGCTTAGCGCTCTCCGGGAGAGGCGCAGATACGCAGTATTTT; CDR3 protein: CASSLALSGRGADTQYF
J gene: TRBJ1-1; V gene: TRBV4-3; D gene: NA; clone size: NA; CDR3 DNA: TGCGCCAGCAGCCAAGACAAGAACACTGAAGCTTTCTTT; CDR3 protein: CASSQDKNTEAFF
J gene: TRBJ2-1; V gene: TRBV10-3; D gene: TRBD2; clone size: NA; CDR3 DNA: TGTGCCACGGTCGGGAGGGACAATGAGCAGTTCTTC; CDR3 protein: CATVGRDNEQFF
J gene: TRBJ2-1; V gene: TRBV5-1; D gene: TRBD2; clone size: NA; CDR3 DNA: TGCGCCAGCAGCTTGGATCTAGCGGGAAACAATGAGCAGTTCTTC; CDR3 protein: CASSLDLAGNNEQFF
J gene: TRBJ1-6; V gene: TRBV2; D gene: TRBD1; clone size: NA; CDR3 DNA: TGTGCCAGCAGCGTCCGGGACAGGGGGAATTCACCCCTCCACTTT; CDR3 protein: CASSVRDRGNSPLHF
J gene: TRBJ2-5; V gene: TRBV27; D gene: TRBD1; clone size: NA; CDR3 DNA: TGTGCCAGCAGCACACAGGGGGATAAGACCCAGTACTTC; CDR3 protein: CASSTQGDKTQYF
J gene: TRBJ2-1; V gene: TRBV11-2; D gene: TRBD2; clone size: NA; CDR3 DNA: TGTGCCAGCAGCTCAAATCTAGCGGGTGAGCAGTTCTTC; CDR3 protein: CASSSNLAGEQFF
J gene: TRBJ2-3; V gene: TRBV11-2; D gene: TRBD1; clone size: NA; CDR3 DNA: TGTGCCAGCAGCACCGGGACAGGGCTCACAGATACGCAGTATTTT; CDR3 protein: CASSTGTGLTDTQYF
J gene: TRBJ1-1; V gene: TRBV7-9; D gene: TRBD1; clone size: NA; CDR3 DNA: TGTGCCAGCAGGGCGGACAGGGGCTCTGAAGCTTTCTTT; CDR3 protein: CASRADRGSEAFF
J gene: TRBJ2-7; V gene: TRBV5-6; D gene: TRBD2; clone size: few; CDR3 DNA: TGTGCCAGCAGCTTGGCCAGGGGGGGGCTAGCGGGAGCCTACGAGCAGTACTTC; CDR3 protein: CASSLARGGLAGAYEQYF
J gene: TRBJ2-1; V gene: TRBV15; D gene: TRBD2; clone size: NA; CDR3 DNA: TGTGCCACCAGCAGGACTAGCGGGGCTCTCTCCTACAATGAGCAGTTCTTC; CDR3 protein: CATSRTSGALSYNEQFF
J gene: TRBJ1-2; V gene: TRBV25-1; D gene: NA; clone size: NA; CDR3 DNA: TGTGCCAGCAGTGAGCGGGGCGGGGGGACCTTCTATGGCTACACCTTC; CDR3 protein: CASSERGGGTFYGYTF
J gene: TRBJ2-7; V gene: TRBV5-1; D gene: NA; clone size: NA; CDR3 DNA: TGCGCCAGCAGCCCCGGGGAGCCCTACGAGCAGTACTTC; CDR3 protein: CASSPGEPYEQYF
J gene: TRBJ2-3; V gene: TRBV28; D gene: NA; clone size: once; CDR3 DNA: TGTGCCAGCACCCGGACATATAGCACAGATACGCAGTATTTT; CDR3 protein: CASTRTYSTDTQYF
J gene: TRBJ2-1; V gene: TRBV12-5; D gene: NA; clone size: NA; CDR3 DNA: TGTGCTAGTGGTTTTGCCCTTAATGAGCAGTTCTTC; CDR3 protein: CASGFALNEQFF
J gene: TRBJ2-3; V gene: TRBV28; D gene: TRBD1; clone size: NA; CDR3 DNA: TGTGCCAGCCGGACAGGGCACACAGATACGCAGTATTTT; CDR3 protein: CASRTGHTDTQYF
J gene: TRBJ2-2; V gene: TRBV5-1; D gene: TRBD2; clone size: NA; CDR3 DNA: TGCGCCAGCAGCTTGGCCCTAGCGGGAGGGAACACCGGGGAGCTGTTTTTT; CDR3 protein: CASSLALAGGNTGELFF
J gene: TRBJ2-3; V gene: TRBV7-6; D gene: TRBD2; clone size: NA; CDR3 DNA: TGTGCCAGCAGCTCTCTAGCGGGATCTAGCACAGATACGCAGTATTTT; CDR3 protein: CASSSLAGSSTDTQYF
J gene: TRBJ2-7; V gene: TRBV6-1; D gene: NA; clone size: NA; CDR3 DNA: TGTGCCAGCAGTGAATTTGCGGGAAGTAGCTCCTACGAGCAGTACTTC; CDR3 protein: CASSEFAGSSSYEQYF
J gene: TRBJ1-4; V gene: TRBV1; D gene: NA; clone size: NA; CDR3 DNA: TGCACCAGCAGCCCCGACCCCGAGCGACAGGACACCGCAGGTAATGAAAAACTGTTTTTT; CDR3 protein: CTSSPDPERQDTAGNEKLFF
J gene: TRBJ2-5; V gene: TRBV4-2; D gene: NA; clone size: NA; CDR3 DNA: TGTGCCAGCAGCCAAGTCCTACAACCAGGGTTTGTCCAAGAGACCCAGTACTTC; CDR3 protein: CASSQVLQPGFVQETQYF
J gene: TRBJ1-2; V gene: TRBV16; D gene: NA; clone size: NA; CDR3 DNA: TGTGCCAGCAGCTCTAACAGGGTACTGAATGGCTACACCTTC; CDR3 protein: CASSSNRVLNGYTF
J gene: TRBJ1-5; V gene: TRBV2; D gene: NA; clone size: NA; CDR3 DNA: TGTGCCAGCCTGGAGACTAATAGCAATCAGCCCCAGCATTTT; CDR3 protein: CASLETNSNQPQHF
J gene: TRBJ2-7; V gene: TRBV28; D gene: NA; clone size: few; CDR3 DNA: TGTGCCAGCAGTACTTTCTGGCGGGCAAGCTCCTACGAGCAGTACTTC; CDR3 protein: CASSTFWRASSYEQYF
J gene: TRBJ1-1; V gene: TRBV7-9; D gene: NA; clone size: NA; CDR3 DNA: TGTGCCAGCAGCTTAGGGCAGCTCCACACTGAAGCTTTCTTT; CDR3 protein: CASSLGQLHTEAFF
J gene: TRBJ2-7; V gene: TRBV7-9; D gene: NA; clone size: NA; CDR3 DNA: TGTGCCAGCAGCCCCACGTACTCCTACGAGCAGTACTTC; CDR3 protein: CASSPTYSYEQYF
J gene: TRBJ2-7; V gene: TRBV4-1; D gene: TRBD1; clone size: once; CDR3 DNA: TGCGCCAGCAGCCCATTCCCGGGACAGGGTATTTACGAGCAGTACTTC; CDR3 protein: CASSPFPGQGIYEQYF
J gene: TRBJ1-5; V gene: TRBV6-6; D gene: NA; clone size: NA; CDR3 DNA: TGTGCCAGCAGTTACTCGGGGGGAACCGGTCAGCCCCAGCATTTT; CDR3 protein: CASSYSGGTGQPQHF
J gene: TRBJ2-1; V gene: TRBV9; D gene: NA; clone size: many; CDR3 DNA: TGTGCCAGCAGCGTAGGGGGAGCCTACAATGAGCAGTTCTTC; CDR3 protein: CASSVGGAYNEQFF
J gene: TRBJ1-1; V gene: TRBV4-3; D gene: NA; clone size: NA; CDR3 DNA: TGCGCCAGCAGCCAACAATTGACAGGAGAACTTGAAGCTTTCTTT; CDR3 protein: CASSQQLTGELEAFF
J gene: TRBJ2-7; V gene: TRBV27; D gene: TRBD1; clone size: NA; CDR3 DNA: TGTGCCAGCAGTTTTTCTCGTGACCCCTCCGGGACAGGGGTTTTCGAGCAGTACTTC; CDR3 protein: CASSFSRDPSGTGVFEQYF
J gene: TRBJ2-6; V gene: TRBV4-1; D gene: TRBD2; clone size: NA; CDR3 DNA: TGCGCCAGCAGCCAAGTAGTAGCGGGAGTCTCTGGGGCCAACGTCCTGACTTTC; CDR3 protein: CASSQVVAGVSGANVLTF
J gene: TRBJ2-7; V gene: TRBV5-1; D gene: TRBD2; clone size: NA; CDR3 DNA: TGCGCCAGCAGCTCCGCTAGCGGGAGTATCTCCTACGAGCAGTACTTC; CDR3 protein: CASSSASGSISYEQYF
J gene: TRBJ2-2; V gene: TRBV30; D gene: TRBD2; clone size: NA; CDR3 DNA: TGTGCCTGGAGTCTCGGGAGGAAGGACGGGGAGCTGTTTTTT; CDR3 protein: CAWSLGRKDGELFF
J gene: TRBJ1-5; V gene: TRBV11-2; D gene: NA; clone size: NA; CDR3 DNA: TGTGCCAGTAGCTCGTGGGATGGTAGCAATCAGCCCCAGCATTTT; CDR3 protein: CASSSWDGSNQPQHF
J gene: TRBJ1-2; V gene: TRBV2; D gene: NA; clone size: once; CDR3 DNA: TGTGCCAGCAGCGGGTTCCGGACAACAAGCTACACCTTC; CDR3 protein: CASSGFRTTSYTF
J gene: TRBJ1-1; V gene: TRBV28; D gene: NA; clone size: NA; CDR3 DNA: TGTGCCAGCACCCTCAAGGGGACGAACACTGAAGCTTTCTTT; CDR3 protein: CASTLKGTNTEAFF